The present T cell receptor beta chain was sequenced within a study of CD8 T cells in Susac syndrome. The RNA input was 0.5 to 1 ug, and it was reverse transcribed with random hexamers. TCRdb reanalysed the immunoSEQ multiplex PCR reads using MiXCR and keeps one entry per CDR3 protein. This table holds tens of thousands of distinct CDR3 sequences, 90% to 95% found once. Trimming removed 5 bases at V and 0 bases at J, with 11 bases between. The CDR3 is 15 amino acids. The germline V gene encodes CDR1 MNHEY and CDR2 SMNVEV (reference sequence). The chain recombines TRBV27 with TRBJ1-3; D gene uncertain. This sequence was found in a human donor with Susac syndrome. Sequencing was done on a sample of CD8+ T cells from PBMCs. The CDR3 nucleotides are TGTGCCAGCAGTCTACGTGCCTACTCTGGAAACACCATATATTTT. It is translated as CASSLRAYSGNTIYF.